What follows are 11 T cell receptor beta chains derived from one specimen sequenced in a study of control samples from healthy donors and cancer patients. The table came from immunoSEQ multiplex PCR; TCRdb's copy has only in-frame clones and leaves some out. The table lists roughly 120,000 clones, 88% of them singletons. Sample: blood. Source of these receptors: a woman in her 70s in good health.

This clone has just one count. V gene TRBV24-1 combines with J gene TRBJ1-1, with 8 bases identical to TRBD1. Per the germline V gene, CDR1 is KGHDR and CDR2 is SFDVKD. The CDR3 has 19 amino acids. V trimming: 0 bases; J trimming: 6 bases; junction bases outside the gene matches: 17. CDR3 DNA sequence: TGTGCCACCAGTGATTTGCGGACACCGCTAACAGGGGGTGGGGCTGAAGCTTTCTTT. Translated, it gives CATSDLRTPLTGGGAEAFF.

The rearrangement links TRBV6-4 to TRBJ1-2; D may be TRBD1 (6 bases). Trimming removed 0 bases at V and 4 bases at J, with 18 bases between. CDR3 length: 17 amino acids. The germline V gene has CDR1 MRHNA and CDR2 SNTAGT. In DNA form, the CDR3 reads TGTGCCAGCAGTGACTCGAAAATAATCGACAGGTTCTATGGCTACACCTTC. As protein: CASSDSKIIDRFYGYTF.

V gene TRBV5-1 combines with J gene TRBJ1-5; D might be TRBD1 (6 bases). CDR1 is SGHRS, CDR2 YFSETQ, per germline. The CDR3 spans 15 residues. Between the trimmed V and J ends, which lost 2 bases and 6 bases, there was a span of 15 bases. The CDR3 spells CASSFGGGGGQPQHF. As DNA, the CDR3 is TGCGCCAGCAGCTTTGGGGGCGGAGGTGGTCAGCCCCAGCATTTT. The complete variable domain, with remaining parts taken from reference TRBV5-1 and TRBJ1-5, reads KAGVTQTPRYLIKTRGQQVTLSCSPISGHRSVSWYQQTPGQGLQFLFEYFSETQRNKGNFPGRFSGRQFSNSRSEMNVSTLELGDSALYLCASSFGGGGGQPQHFGDGTRLSIL.

The rearrangement uses TRBV10-3 and TRBJ1-3, with 7 bases that match TRBD1. Germline lookup yields CDR1 ENHRY and CDR2 SYGVKD. CDR3 length: 14 amino acids. Losses at the gene ends were 6 bases for V and 0 bases for J; bases not matched to a gene: 2. CDR3 sequence reads: CAIRQGPSGNTIYF. CDR3 coding DNA: TGTGCCATCAGACAGGGGCCCTCTGGAAACACCATATATTTT.

This clone was seen a few times. DNA for the CDR3: TGTGCCACCTCATTCCCGGGACGGGGGAACACTGAAGCTTTCTTT. It yields the protein CATSFPGRGNTEAFF. The chain employs TRBV10-3 and TRBJ1-1, with D perhaps TRBD1 (5 bases). CDR1 is ENHRY and CDR2 is SYGVKD in the germline V gene. Trimming took 10 bases from V and 1 from J, leaving 19 bases between them. The CDR3 has 15 residues.

This chain uses TRBV3-1 (or the pseudogene TRBV3-2) with TRBJ1-2; D is undetermined. This CDR3 comprises 17 residues. Deletions cut 0 bases from V and 1 base from J, with 15 bases between. CDR1 is LGHDT and CDR2 is YNNKEL in the germline V gene (reference sequence). DNA of the CDR3: TGTGCCAGCAGCCAAGACCTTGACCTACCCGGTAACTATGGCTACACCTTC. This codes for CASSQDLDLPGNYGYTF.

The chain joins TRBV7-3 to TRBJ2-2, with 7 bases lining up with TRBD2. The CDR3 has 16 residues. V shed 5 bases and J 0 bases; nucleotides not matched to a gene: 6. Germline V CDR1 and CDR2: SGHTA, FQGTGA. The CDR3 sequence is CASSRRAGANTGELFF. In DNA, the CDR3 is TGTGCCAGCAGCCGCAGGGCGGGGGCGAACACCGGGGAGCTGTTTTTT.

The chain has TRBV11-1 and TRBJ2-1; weak D call: TRBD2 (5 bases). This CDR3 region has 14 residues. Germline V CDR1 and CDR2: SGHAT, FQDESV (reference sequence). Trimming took 8 bases from V and 1 from J, leaving 12 bases between them. DNA for the CDR3: TGTGCCAGCCGCATACGGGGATCCTACAATGAGCAGTTCTTC. Translated: CASRIRGSYNEQFF.

The CDR3 loop is CASSLLGPPYNEQFF. DNA of the CDR3: TGTGCCAGCAGTCTTCTAGGACCCCCCTACAATGAGCAGTTCTTC. The rearrangement uses TRBV7-9 and TRBJ2-1; D not certain. Trimming took 6 bases from V and 2 from J, leaving 14 bases between them. Germline V gives CDR1 SEHNR, CDR2 FQNEAQ (reference sequence). This CDR3 spans 15 amino acids.

The chain has TRBV2 and TRBJ1-5, with no clear D. CDR1 and CDR2 from the germline V gene are SNHLY and FYNNEI. The CDR3 totals 14 residues. V dropped 7 bases and J dropped 5 bases, with 15 bases sitting between them. CDR3 region: CASTWFQTDQPQHF. CDR3 bases: TGTGCCAGCACGTGGTTTCAGACCGATCAGCCCCAGCATTTT.

The rearrangement uses TRBV4-1 and TRBJ1-2; the D gene is possibly TRBD1 (5 bases). This CDR3 has 15 residues. CDR1 and CDR2 (germline): MGHRA, YSYEKL. V lost 2 bases and J 8 bases, leaving 18 bases between the germline ends. The CDR3 nucleotides are TGCGCCAGCAGCCAACAGGGAATAACCGTGGGGGGCTACACCTTC. It yields the protein CASSQQGITVGGYTF.